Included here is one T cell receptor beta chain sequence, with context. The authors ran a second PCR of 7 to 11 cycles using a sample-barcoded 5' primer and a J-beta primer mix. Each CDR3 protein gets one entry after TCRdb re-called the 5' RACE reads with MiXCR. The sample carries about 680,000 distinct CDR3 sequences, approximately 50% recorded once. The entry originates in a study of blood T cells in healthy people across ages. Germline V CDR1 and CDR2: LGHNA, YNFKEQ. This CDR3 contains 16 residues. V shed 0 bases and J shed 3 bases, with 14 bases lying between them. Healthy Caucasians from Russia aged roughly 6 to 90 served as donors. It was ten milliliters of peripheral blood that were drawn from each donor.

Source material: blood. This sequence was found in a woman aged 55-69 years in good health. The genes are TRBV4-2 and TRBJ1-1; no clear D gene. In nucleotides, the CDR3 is TGTGCCAGCAGCCAAGAAGACCCGGCAGGCGACACTGAAGCTTTCTTT. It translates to CASSQEDPAGDTEAFF.